The rows below give T cell receptor beta chains drawn from one sample of a study of blood T cell repertoires in COVID-19. Data came from immunoSEQ multiplex PCR; TCRdb stores just in-frame clones and leaves some out. The table records about 360,000 clones, approximately 82% of them present only once. The specimen sequenced was peripheral blood. The receptors come from a man aged 30 to 45 with active or convalescent COVID-19. The CDR3 runs from the conserved cysteine through the conserved F or W. D genes are given only for firm matches.

V	D	J	CDR3	DNA
TRBV5-1	TRBD2	TRBJ2-1	CASSSGLAGYNEQFF	TGCGCCAGCAGCTCTGGCCTAGCGGGATACAATGAGCAGTTCTTC
TRBV6-5	NA	TRBJ1-3	CASILTGSSGNTIYF	TGTGCCAGCATCTTAACAGGGAGCTCTGGAAACACCATATATTTT
TRBV24-1	TRBD1	TRBJ1-1	CATMTGTGNTEAFF	TGTGCCACCATGACCGGGACAGGGAACACTGAAGCTTTCTTT
TRBV20-1	NA	TRBJ1-1	CSARAPGAFF	TGCAGTGCTAGAGCCCCGGGGGCTTTCTTT
TRBV12-3/TRBV12-4	NA	TRBJ1-2	CASRGNQDDGYTF	TGTGCCAGCAGAGGAAACCAGGATGATGGCTACACCTTC
TRBV6-5	TRBD2	TRBJ2-5	CASSYAGGRNWETQYF	TGTGCCAGCAGTTATGCGGGAGGGCGTAATTGGGAGACCCAGTACTTC
TRBV20-1	NA	TRBJ1-1	CSASGVAEAFF	TGCAGTGCGTCAGGGGTGGCTGAAGCTTTCTTT
TRBV15	TRBD2	TRBJ2-1	CATRLAGYNEQFF	TGTGCCACCAGGCTAGCGGGCTACAATGAGCAGTTCTTC
TRBV29-1	TRBD2	TRBJ2-1	CSAIGTSGRVSEQFF	TGCAGCGCTATCGGGACTAGCGGGAGGGTTAGTGAGCAGTTCTTC
TRBV29-1	NA	TRBJ2-1	CSARDSPNEQFF	TGCAGCGCCCGGGACTCCCCCAATGAGCAGTTCTTC
TRBV5-4	TRBD2	TRBJ2-3	CASSLTSGYTDTQYF	TGTGCCAGCAGCCTGACTAGCGGCTACACAGATACGCAGTATTTT